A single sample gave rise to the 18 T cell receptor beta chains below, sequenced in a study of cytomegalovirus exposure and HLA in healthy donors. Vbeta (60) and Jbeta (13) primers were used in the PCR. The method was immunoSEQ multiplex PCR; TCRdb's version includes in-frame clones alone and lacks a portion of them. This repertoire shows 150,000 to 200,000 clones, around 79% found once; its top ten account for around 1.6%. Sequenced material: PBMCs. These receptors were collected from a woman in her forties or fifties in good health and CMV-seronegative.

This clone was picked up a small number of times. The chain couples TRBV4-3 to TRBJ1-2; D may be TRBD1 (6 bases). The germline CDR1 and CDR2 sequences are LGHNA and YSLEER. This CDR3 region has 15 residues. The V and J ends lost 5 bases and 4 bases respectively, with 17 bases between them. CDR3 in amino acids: CASSLQGRDLYGYTF. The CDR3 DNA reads TGCGCCAGCAGCTTACAGGGAAGGGACCTCTATGGCTACACCTTC.

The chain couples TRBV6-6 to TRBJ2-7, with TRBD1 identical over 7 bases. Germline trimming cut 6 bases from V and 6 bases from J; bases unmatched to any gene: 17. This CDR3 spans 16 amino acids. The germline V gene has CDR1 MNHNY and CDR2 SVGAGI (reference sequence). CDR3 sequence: CASRTETGTARSEQYF. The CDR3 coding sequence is TGTGCCAGCAGAACCGAGACTGGGACAGCCCGGAGCGAGCAGTACTTC.

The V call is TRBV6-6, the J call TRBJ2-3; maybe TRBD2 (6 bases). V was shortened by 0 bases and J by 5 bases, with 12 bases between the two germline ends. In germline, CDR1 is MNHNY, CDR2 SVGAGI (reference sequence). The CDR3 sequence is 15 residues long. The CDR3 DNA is TGTGCCAGCAGTTACTCGAAACTAGCAAAAGATACGCAGTATTTT. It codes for CASSYSKLAKDTQYF.

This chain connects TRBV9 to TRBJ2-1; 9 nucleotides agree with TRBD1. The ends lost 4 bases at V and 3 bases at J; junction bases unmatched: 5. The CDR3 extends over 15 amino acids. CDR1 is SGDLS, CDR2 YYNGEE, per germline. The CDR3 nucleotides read TGTGCCAGCAGCCCTCGACAGGGGGGCTACAATGAGCAGTTCTTC. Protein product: CASSPRQGGYNEQFF. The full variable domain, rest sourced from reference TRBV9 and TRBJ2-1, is DSGVTQTPKHLITATGQRVTLRCSPRSGDLSVYWYQQSLDQGLQFLIQYYNGEERAKGNILERFSAQQFPDLHSELNLSSLELGDSALYFCASSPRQGGYNEQFFGPGTRLTVL.

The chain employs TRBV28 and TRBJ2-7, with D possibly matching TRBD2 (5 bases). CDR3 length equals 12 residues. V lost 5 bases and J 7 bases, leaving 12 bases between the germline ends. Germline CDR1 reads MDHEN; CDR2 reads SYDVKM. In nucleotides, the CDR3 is TGTGCCAGCAGTAACCCCTGGAGGGAGCAGTACTTC. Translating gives CASSNPWREQYF.

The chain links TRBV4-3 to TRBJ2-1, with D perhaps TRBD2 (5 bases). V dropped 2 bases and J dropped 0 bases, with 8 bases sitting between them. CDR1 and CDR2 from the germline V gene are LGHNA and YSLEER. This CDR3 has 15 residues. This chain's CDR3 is CASSQRRSSYNEQFF. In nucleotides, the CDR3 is TGCGCCAGCAGCCAACGGAGGAGCTCCTACAATGAGCAGTTCTTC.

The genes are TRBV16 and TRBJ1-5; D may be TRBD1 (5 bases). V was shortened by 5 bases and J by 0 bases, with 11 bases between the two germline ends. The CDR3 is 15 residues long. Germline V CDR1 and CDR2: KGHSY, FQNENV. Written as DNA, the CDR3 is TGTGCCAGCAGCTACGGGACTTATAGCAATCAGCCCCAGCATTTT. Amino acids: CASSYGTYSNQPQHF.

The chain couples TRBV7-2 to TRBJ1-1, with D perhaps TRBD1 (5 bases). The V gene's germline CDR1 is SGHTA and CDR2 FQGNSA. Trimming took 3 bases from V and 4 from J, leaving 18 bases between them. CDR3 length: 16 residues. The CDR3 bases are TGTGCCAGCAGCTTGGTGGGGACTAGGGGAAGCACTGAAGCTTTCTTT. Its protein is CASSLVGTRGSTEAFF.

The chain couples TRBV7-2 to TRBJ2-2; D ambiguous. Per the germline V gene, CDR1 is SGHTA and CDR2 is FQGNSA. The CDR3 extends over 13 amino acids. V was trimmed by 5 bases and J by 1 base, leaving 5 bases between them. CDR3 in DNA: TGTGCCAGCAGCCCCTTGAACACCGGGGAGCTGTTTTTT. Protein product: CASSPLNTGELFF.

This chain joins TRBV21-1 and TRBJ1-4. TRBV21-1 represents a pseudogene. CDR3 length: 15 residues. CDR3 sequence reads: CAGSKGRPVAEKLFF. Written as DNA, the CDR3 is TGTGCCGGCAGCAAAGGAAGGCCAGTAGCAGAAAAACTGTTTTTT.

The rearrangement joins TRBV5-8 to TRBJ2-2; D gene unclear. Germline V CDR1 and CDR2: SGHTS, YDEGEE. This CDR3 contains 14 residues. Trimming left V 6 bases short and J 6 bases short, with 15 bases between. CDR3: CASITGSSAGELFF. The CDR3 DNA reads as TGTGCCAGCATTACCGGGTCTTCAGCCGGGGAGCTGTTTTTT.

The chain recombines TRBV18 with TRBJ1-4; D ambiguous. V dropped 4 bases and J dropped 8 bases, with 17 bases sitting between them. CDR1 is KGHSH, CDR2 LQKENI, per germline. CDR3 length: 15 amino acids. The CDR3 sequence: CASSLDTNVGEKLFF. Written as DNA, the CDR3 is TGTGCCAGCTCACTCGACACCAACGTTGGGGAAAAACTGTTTTTT.

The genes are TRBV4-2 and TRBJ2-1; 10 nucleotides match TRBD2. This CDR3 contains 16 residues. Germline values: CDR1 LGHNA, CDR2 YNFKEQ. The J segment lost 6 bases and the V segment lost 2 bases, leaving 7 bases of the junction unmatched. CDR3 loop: CASSQSAGGKSNEQFF. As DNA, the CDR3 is TGTGCCAGCAGCCAATCAGCGGGAGGGAAAAGCAATGAGCAGTTCTTC.

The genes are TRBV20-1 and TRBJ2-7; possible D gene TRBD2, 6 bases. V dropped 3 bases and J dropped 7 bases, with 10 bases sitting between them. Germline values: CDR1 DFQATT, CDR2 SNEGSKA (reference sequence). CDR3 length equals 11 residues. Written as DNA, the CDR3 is TGCAGTGCTAGTCGGGCGGGGGAGCAGTACTTC. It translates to CSASRAGEQYF.

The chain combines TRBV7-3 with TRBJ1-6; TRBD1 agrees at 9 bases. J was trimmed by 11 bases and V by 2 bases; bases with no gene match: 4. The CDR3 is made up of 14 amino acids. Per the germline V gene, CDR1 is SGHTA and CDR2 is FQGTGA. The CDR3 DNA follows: TGTGCCAGCAGCTTAGGGGGACAGGGTACACCCCTCCACTTT. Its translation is CASSLGGQGTPLHF.

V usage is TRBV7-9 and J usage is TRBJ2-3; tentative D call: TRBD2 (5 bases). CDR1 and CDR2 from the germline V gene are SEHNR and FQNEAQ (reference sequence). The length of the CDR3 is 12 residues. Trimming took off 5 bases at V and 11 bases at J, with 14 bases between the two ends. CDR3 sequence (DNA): TGTGCCAGCAGCCCAGAGCGGAACCAGCAGTATTTT. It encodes CASSPERNQQYF.

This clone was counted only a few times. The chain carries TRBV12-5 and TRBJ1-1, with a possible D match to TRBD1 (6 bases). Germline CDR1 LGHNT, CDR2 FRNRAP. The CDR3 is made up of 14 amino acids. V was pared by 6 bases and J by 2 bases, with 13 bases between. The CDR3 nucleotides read TGTGCTAGTGGGGCCGGGACATCAAACACTGAAGCTTTCTTT. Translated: CASGAGTSNTEAFF.

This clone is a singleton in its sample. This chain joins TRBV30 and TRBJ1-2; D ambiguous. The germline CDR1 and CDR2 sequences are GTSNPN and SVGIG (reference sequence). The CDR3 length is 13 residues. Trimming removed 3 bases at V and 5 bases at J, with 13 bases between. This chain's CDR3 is CAWRLPGLYGYTF. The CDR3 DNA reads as TGTGCCTGGAGGTTACCAGGACTTTATGGCTACACCTTC.